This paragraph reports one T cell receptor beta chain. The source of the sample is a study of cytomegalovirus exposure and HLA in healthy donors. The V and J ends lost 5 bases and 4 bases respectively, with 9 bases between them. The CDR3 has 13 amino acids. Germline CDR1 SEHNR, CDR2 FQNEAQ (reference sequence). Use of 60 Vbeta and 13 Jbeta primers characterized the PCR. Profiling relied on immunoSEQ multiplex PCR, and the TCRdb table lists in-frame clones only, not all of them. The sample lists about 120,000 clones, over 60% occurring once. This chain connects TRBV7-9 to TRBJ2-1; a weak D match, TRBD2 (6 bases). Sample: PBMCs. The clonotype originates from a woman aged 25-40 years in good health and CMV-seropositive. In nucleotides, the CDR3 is TGTGCCAGCAGCATTGGGAGGTACAATGAGCAGTTCTTC. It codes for CASSIGRYNEQFF.